This T cell receptor beta chain stems from a study of cytomegalovirus exposure and HLA in healthy donors (dated by TCRdb to between 2016 and 2019). Study-level background: In an earlier analysis of approximately 500 of the donors, 276 Gb of sequence data and 90 million to 120 million unique TCR beta sequences from roughly 190 million T cells were reported. To predict cytomegalovirus infection status, the study brought together high-throughput TCR immunosequencing, statistical association of individual TCRs with disease status, and machine learning. Of the roughly 400 genotyped donors, around 81% fell in the genetic ancestry cluster associated with self-reported Caucasian donors. The study used immunosequencing to profile the T cell repertoires of 666 subjects and linked those repertoires to cytomegalovirus serostatus. A separate validation cohort of about 110 different subjects was used in addition to the approximately 670-subject first cohort. Every repertoire in the discovery cohort had been generated on one and the same sequencing platform. Several DR-DQ haplotypes were treated as single units for association and clustering because of strong linkage in the cohort. In an earlier analysis of about 590 of the donors, high-throughput TCR beta sequencing was used to judge whether each TCR beta V gene segment behaved as functional or pseudogenic. A later genetic analysis used genome-wide SNP genotypes for about 55% of the 666 donors, treating that subset as a discovery cohort. Across 300 to 500 genotyped donors of the cohort, an average of about 240,000 unique TCR beta nucleotide sequences per donor were sequenced, and roughly a sixth of those sequences were non-productive. HLA typing covered class I and class II loci at four-digit resolution. Typing coverage varied by locus: roughly 629-640 donors for A, B, C, DRB1 and DQB1; approximately 500 for DQA1; 606 for DPA1; roughly 470 for DPB1. Rather than drawing on any new phenotypic data, the later analysis identified candidate immune exposures from TCR beta sequences and the way those sequences occurred across donors. Donor age, sex, ethnicity and CMV serostatus were compiled alongside the repertoire data. Around 320 gigabases of sequencing data and 78 million or so unique TCR sequences were included in an early release covering about 700 HLA-typed donors. The study was designed to test whether signatures of past pathogen exposure could be identified by cataloging public T cell receptors. A later analysis re-examined previously published TCR beta repertoires from more than 600 donors and added high-resolution HLA genotyping to investigate patterns of TCR occurrence. Summary of the overall study and its limitations: A total of 150 or so TCR beta chains were listed by the study as associated with cytomegalovirus. The classifier was reported to diagnose cytomegalovirus status with high specificity and sensitivity in both the original cohort and the validation cohort. A cluster of highly shared sequence variants was judged likely to represent a technical artifact of the sequencing pipeline. When HLA alleles, especially DR and DQ, strongly co-occurred, attributing TCR associations to individual alleles was difficult. Across donors, most TCR sequences were observed very rarely, whereas some public TCRs were present in many individuals. Most CMV-associated TCR beta chains appeared to be HLA-restricted in a later analysis, and the HLA associations seemed to be driven largely by CMV exposure. Because HLA typing was unavailable for some donors at each locus, only the typed subset was used in association tests. The authors suggested that the approach could potentially be generalized to other disease states and immunological phenotypes. The earlier analysis of 450 to 700 of the donors excluded roughly 17 rarely observed V segments, including chromosome 9 orphons, because counts were too low. According to a later analysis, parvovirus B19, influenza, CMV and Epstein-Barr virus appeared linked to several top co-occurrence clusters. Three of the identified cytomegalovirus-associated TCR beta chains were confirmed in vitro to be specific for cytomegalovirus antigens. The presence/absence analyses assumed that sequencing depth was roughly uniform across donors, and that assumption may not be true. For the cohort, immune exposure information was limited to CMV serostatus. Compared with equally common non-associated chains, HLA-associated TCR beta chains in a later analysis were more clonally expanded and had lower generation probabilities. An association between a missense DCLRE1C variant and V-gene and J-gene trimming of TCR beta chains was found in a later genetic analysis and replicated in an independent cohort. In a later analysis, about 16,000 TCR beta sequences were associated with specific HLA alleles at a false discovery rate of 0.05. A further reported finding was that TCR beta sequences accurately predicted the HLA-A and HLA-B alleles for most subjects in the first cohort. The 87-base-pair reads could not distinguish some IMGT-functional V segments, including TRBV6-2 and TRBV6-3, so those segments were excluded. An earlier analysis of approximately 600 of the donors showed that most TCR beta V segments appeared in productive rearrangements either about 87% or about 30% of the time, which broadly matched IMGT annotations. According to a later genetic analysis, donors in an Asian-associated ancestry cluster had fewer N-insertions in productive TCRs than the approximately 630-donor mean. Only TCR beta chains were sequenced in this cohort, and the absence of alpha or paired-chain data limited detectable features. According to a later analysis, TCR association rates differed among HLA loci, with DRB1 alleles showing the most associated TCRs and HLA-C alleles showing the fewest. Linkage disequilibrium might explain the correlated functional status among segregating V segments, but an unknown experimental factor could not be ruled out.

The method was the immunoSEQ multiplex PCR assay. For the multiplex PCR, a mixture combining 60 forward primers for TCR Vbeta segments and 13 reverse primers for TCR Jbeta segments was used. A multiplex PCR assay on genomic DNA amplified the CDR3 region of rearranged TCR beta genes. The Illumina HiSeq System was used to sequence the amplified TCR beta libraries as 87-base-pair reads. As for the authors' bioinformatics: A later analysis counted about 80 million unique TCR beta chains across the 500 to 850 repertoires, and about 10 million of these chains were shared by at least two donors. Raw reads were error-corrected and collapsed into unique sequences by a nearest-neighbor algorithm in which closely related sequences were merged to remove PCR and sequencing errors. Alignment of CDR3 sequences to IMGT reference sequences was used to assign V, D and J gene segments. Each retained sequence needed at least a six-nucleotide match to both a V gene segment and a J gene segment. A rearrangement counted as productive if the CDR3 had no stop codons and remained in frame with V and J, and every other rearrangement counted as non-productive. CDR3 was defined by IMGT convention, running from the second conserved V-encoded cysteine to the conserved J-encoded phenylalanine. The earlier analysis of more than 450 of the donors excluded sequences that lacked an unambiguous match to a single V gene segment. In an earlier analysis of several hundred of the donors, V segments were called functional above 56.7% productive rearrangements and were called segregating when the between-donor standard deviation exceeded 5%. A statistical classification framework was developed to diagnose cytomegalovirus status using the catalog of TCR beta chain sequences. A later analysis assigned V and J genes by comparing TCR nucleotide sequences with IMGT/GENE-DB human TR gene sequences. The TCRdist pipeline was used in a later analysis to assign CDR3 sequences and most-parsimonious VDJ recombination scenarios. In a later analysis, each TCR beta chain was defined by its CDR3 amino acid sequence together with its V-gene family, and reads without a unique V-gene family were excluded. A later analysis removed several hundred highly shared, low-generation-probability nucleotide sequences to deal with suspected cross-contamination and a sequencing artifact. A later analysis calculated a clonal expansion index for each public chain from normalized within-repertoire ranks of inferred template counts. In a later analysis, generation probabilities were computed with a VDJ recombination model fitted to out-of-frame rearrangements, and the resulting probabilities were checked against IGoR. In a later analysis, hypergeometric tests were used to score TCR-TCR, TCR-HLA and TCR-CMV co-occurrence, with a repertoire-size bias correction applied to TCR pairs. To estimate false discovery rates, a later analysis permuted the HLA or CMV assignments 20 times. In a later analysis, co-occurring TCRs were grouped using DBSCAN, and TCRdist sequence similarity was added for clustering within HLA-allele-positive subsets. Repertoires with fewer than 30,000 or more than 120,000 public chains, plus five repertoires with anomalous nucleotide sharing, were excluded from co-occurrence clustering. In TCRdb, the immuneACCESS table is reduced to in-frame sequences with V and J assigned. These tables do not hold every clone; where another copy was compared, an unresolved V gene accounts for under half, and the others remain unexplained. D and trimming come from the DNA, and the V and J calls and clone size come from that table. This sample is represented by about 200,000 clones; around 86% of them were singletons. The ten top clones hold around 6.3% of the sample.

In total, 600 or so healthy bone marrow donors made up the cohort. At the time of sampling, every cohort member was nominally healthy, though immune exposures that went unrecorded were likely present. The donor tested CMV seropositive and was one of the 289 seropositive cohort members. A peripheral blood sample was collected from each donor, and TCR beta sequencing was performed on peripheral blood mononuclear cells. The Qiagen DNeasy Blood Extraction Kit was used to extract genomic DNA from the blood cell samples. V trim: 2 bases; J trim: 2 bases; unmatched bases: 5. CDR1 is given as SGHRS and CDR2 as YFSETQ, both from the germline V gene. Counted from cysteine to phenylalanine, this CDR3 has 15 amino acids. CDR3 DNA is the only sequence kept; it has 45 bases, read in frame from the first base. As for this clone: Its antigen remains unidentified. One base away there is no much larger clone; base qualities are not given.

This clonotype was sampled from a woman between 45 and 60 years old in good health and CMV-seropositive. Sequencing was performed on PBMCs. The chain is made from TRBV5-1 and TRBJ2-3; TRBD2 aligns with 7 central bases. CDR3 protein: CASSFLAGYTDTQYF. The DNA sequence is TGCGCCAGCAGCTTTTTAGCGGGTTACACAGATACGCAGTATTTT.